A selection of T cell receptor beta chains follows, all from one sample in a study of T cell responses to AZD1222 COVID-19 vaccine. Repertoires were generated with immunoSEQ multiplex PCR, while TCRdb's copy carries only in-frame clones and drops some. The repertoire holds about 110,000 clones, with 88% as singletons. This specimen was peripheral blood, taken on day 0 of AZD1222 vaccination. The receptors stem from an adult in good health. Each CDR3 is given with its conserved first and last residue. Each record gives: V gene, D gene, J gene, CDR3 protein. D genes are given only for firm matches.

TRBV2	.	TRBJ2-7	CVPLKLTIYEQYF
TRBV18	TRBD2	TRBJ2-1	CASSAGLAGGNEQFF
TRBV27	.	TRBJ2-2	CASTPGAGPMANTGELFF
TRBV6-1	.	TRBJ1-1	CASSEAIHNRRNTEAFF
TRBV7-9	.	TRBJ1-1	CASSLAGSLNTEAFF
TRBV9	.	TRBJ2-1	CASSLGQIYNEQFF
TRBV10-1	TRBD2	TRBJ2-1	CATSSGTSGMGQFF
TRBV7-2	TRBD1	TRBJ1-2	CASSPIQGGGYTF
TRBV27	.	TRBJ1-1	CASSLQNEPFEAFF
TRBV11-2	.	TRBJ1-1	CASSPWGAEDTEAFF
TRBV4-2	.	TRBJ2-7	CASSQDAQPREQYF
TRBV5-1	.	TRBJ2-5	CASSHGIGAVNQETQYF
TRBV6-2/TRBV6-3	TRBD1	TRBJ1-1	CASSPPEYRVRKTGDTEAFF
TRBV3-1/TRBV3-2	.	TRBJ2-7	CASRDLSSYEQYF
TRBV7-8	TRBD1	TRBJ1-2	CASSSPMGQGNNYGYTF
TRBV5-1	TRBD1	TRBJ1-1	CASRGQGAVKGAFF
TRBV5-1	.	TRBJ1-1	CASSRGQNTEAFF
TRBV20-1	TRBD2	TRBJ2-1	CSASDPLAGPYNEQFF